Each of the 21 T cell receptor beta chains below was sequenced from the same sample in a study of shared clonotypes between healthy human individuals (dated by TCRdb to between 2020 and 2021). Library construction relied on the immunoSEQ multiplex PCR assay. TCRdb limited this immuneACCESS table to in-frame rearrangements with V and J called. A share of clones is missing; checked studies link under half to unresolved V genes, and the rest is unexplained. The sample table contains around 980,000 clones; only one count was recorded for about 80% of them. Of the sample, 0.55% to 0.7% is held by the ten largest clones. The specimen was memory CD4+ T cells from PBMCs. This sample's cell subset or site label indicates: CD45RA-negative fraction. The receptors come from a man between 18 and 29 years old in good health. Some clones in this sample may be carry-over from other donors' samples.

The chain uses TRBV7-2 and TRBJ2-1; TRBD1 matches at 9 bases. The CDR3 runs 17 residues. The V segment lost 5 bases and the J segment 0 bases; nucleotides outside the gene matches: 8. Germline CDR1 is SGHTA and CDR2 is FQGNSA. CDR3 sequence reads: CASSKGGTGSSYNEQFF. CDR3 sequence (DNA): TGTGCCAGCAGCAAAGGGGGGACAGGGAGCTCCTACAATGAGCAGTTCTTC.

Notes on this clone: A read error is the likely source, as a far larger clone sits one nucleotide away. The sample has other DNA sequences that encode this CDR3 too. The rearrangement joins TRBV30 to TRBJ1-4, with D possibly TRBD1 on 5 matching bases. Per germline, CDR1 GTSNPN and CDR2 SVGIG (reference sequence). CDR3 length: 14 residues. Trimming shortened V by 4 bases and J by 8 bases, and 17 bases separated the two germline ends. CDR3 sequence reads: CAWNPPGLNEKLFF. For the CDR3, the DNA is TGTGCCTGGAACCCACCGGGACTTAACGAAAAACTGTTTTTT. The full variable domain, its missing parts supplied by reference TRBV30 and TRBJ1-4, is SQTIHQWPATLVQPVGSPLSLECTVEGTSNPNLYWYRQAAGRGLQLLFYSVGIGQISSEVPQNLSASRPQDRQFILSSKKLLLSDSGFYLCAWNPPGLNEKLFFGSGTQLSVL.

This rearrangement joins TRBV6-4 to TRBJ2-1; D may match TRBD1 or TRBD2 (6 bases each). Trimming removed 4 bases at V and 6 bases at J, with 16 bases between. Germline CDR1 and CDR2: MRHNA and SNTAGT. There are 15 residues in the CDR3. The CDR3 loop reads CASSVRTGAFNEQFF. The CDR3 coding sequence is TGTGCCAGCAGTGTTAGGACGGGGGCTTTCAATGAGCAGTTCTTC.

The chain joins TRBV4-1 to TRBJ1-2; no reliable D call. Trimming removed 0 bases at V and 8 bases at J, with 19 bases between. CDR3 length: 16 residues. Germline CDR1 MGHRA, CDR2 YSYEKL. CDR3: CASSQDQVGILGGYTF. As DNA, the CDR3 is TGCGCCAGCAGCCAAGATCAGGTCGGAATTTTGGGAGGCTACACCTTC.

The chain carries TRBV21-1 and TRBJ2-3; TRBD2, the table's D call, was not compared with the DNA. TRBV21-1 is flagged as a pseudogene. This CDR3 region has 19 residues. In DNA form, the CDR3 reads TGTGCCAGCAGCAAAGAGACAGCGGCTAGCGGGTGGATCACAGATACGCAGTATTTT. It is translated as CASSKETAASGWITDTQYF.

V is TRBV10-3 and J is TRBJ2-7; 8 nucleotides align to TRBD2. The CDR3 is 17 residues long. Per germline, CDR1 ENHRY and CDR2 SYGVKD. Germline trimming cut 0 bases from V and 6 bases from J; bases unmatched to any gene: 13. The CDR3 spells CAISESVSGLGRGEQYF. In DNA, the CDR3 is TGTGCCATCAGTGAGTCTGTTTCGGGACTAGGGAGGGGCGAGCAGTACTTC.

The CDR3 coding sequence is TGCGCCAGCAGCCCCCGACAGGGGGTGAACACTGAAGCTTTCTTT. This codes for CASSPRQGVNTEAFF. The chain combines TRBV4-3 with TRBJ1-1; 9 positions agree with TRBD1. The germline V gene encodes CDR1 LGHNA and CDR2 YSLEER. Unmatched junction bases numbered 3, after V lost 4 bases and J lost 0 bases. CDR3 length equals 15 residues.

This sequence joins TRBV2 and TRBJ2-4; either TRBD1 or TRBD2 may fit D (6 bases each). This CDR3 is 18 amino acids long. The V gene's germline CDR1 is SNHLY and CDR2 FYNNEI. V was clipped by 6 bases and J by 0 bases, with 21 bases between them. DNA for the CDR3: TGTGCCAGCAGGATCCGGAAAGGGGGGATTTTAGCCAAAAACATTCAGTACTTC. Translated: CASRIRKGGILAKNIQYF.

V usage is TRBV5-6 and J usage is TRBJ1-1; possibly TRBD1 for D (6 bases). The CDR3 totals 16 residues. Germline V gene sequence: CDR1 SGHDT, CDR2 YYEEEE. Trimming left V 5 bases short and J 0 bases short, with 17 bases between. The CDR3 DNA reads as TGTGCCAGCAGTCGGAGGGGAGGGGGGCTGAACACTGAAGCTTTCTTT. Amino acids: CASSRRGGGLNTEAFF.

This clone was detected ten times or more. This rearrangement joins TRBV19 to TRBJ2-3, with unresolved D. V lost 8 bases and J lost 3, with 15 bases in between. The CDR3 length is 14 residues. Germline CDR1 is LNHDA and CDR2 is SQIVND (reference sequence). CDR3 sequence reads: CASSPRAQTDTQYF. The CDR3 region has the DNA TGTGCCAGTTCCCCTAGGGCCCAGACAGATACGCAGTATTTT.

The chain is built from TRBV28 and TRBJ2-2, with 7 bases matching TRBD2. V lost 6 bases and J lost 5; bases outside the gene matches: 9. CDR3 length: 15 residues. The V gene's germline CDR1 is MDHEN and CDR2 SYDVKM. CDR3 nucleotide sequence: TGTGCCAGCAGCCGAGGCGGGAGAGAGACCGGGGAGCTGTTTTTT. This sequence encodes CASSRGGRETGELFF.

The V and J genes are TRBV5-4 and TRBJ2-6; weak D call: TRBD1 (7 bases). Trimming shortened V by 0 bases and J by 0 bases, and 13 bases separated the two germline ends. Germline CDR1 SGHNT, CDR2 YYREEE (reference sequence). The CDR3 consists of 18 residues. Written as DNA, the CDR3 is TGTGCCAGCAGCTTGGCAGGGGGGATTCCCTCTGGGGCCAACGTCCTGACTTTC. Its protein is CASSLAGGIPSGANVLTF.

V and J are TRBV30 and TRBJ1-4; tentative D call: TRBD1 (5 bases). V lost 3 bases to trimming and J lost 3 bases, with 8 bases between them. Germline values: CDR1 GTSNPN, CDR2 SVGIG (reference sequence). The CDR3 loop spans 13 amino acids. The chain's CDR3 is CAWSRVSNEKLFF. Here the CDR3 DNA reads TGTGCCTGGAGCAGGGTGTCTAATGAAAAACTGTTTTTT.

This clone has a single count. The CDR3 nucleotides read TGTGCCAGCTCACCCACAGGGAAAGCTGAAGCTTTCTTT. It codes for CASSPTGKAEAFF. The chain joins TRBV18 to TRBJ1-1, with D possibly TRBD1 on 6 matching bases. Per the germline V gene, CDR1 is KGHSH and CDR2 is LQKENI. The CDR3 has 13 amino acids. Trimming took 3 bases from V and 6 from J, leaving 11 bases between them. The full variable domain, in which reference TRBV18 and TRBJ1-1 provide the parts outside the CDR3, is NAGVMQNPRHLVRRRGQEARLRCSPMKGHSHVYWYRQLPEEGLKFMVYLQKENIIDESGMPKERFSAEFPKEGPSILRIQQVVRGDSAAYFCASSPTGKAEAFFGQGTRLTVV.

The rearrangement links TRBV7-9 to TRBJ2-5, with D possibly matching TRBD2 (6 bases). Trimming shortened V by 5 bases and J by 3 bases, and 16 bases separated the two germline ends. This CDR3 contains 15 residues. Germline V gene data show CDR1 as SEHNR and CDR2 as FQNEAQ (reference sequence). As DNA, the CDR3 is TGTGCCAGCAGCCATGCCTTAGCGGCAGAAGAGACCCAGTACTTC. Its protein product is CASSHALAAEETQYF.

The chain has TRBV28 and TRBJ1-2; perhaps TRBD1 as D (6 bases). The germline CDR1 and CDR2 sequences are MDHEN and SYDVKM. V shed 7 bases and J shed 4 bases, with 22 bases lying between them. This CDR3 has 16 amino acids. The CDR3 DNA sequence: TGTGCCAGCACCAACCGGAGGGGGGGGGCTGGCTATGGCTACACCTTC. Amino acids: CASTNRRGGAGYGYTF.

As concerns this clone: A far more abundant clone sits one base away, making this likely a read error. V usage is TRBV9 and J usage is TRBJ2-3; TRBD2 agrees at 11 bases. CDR1 and CDR2 (germline): SGDLS, YYNGEE. J gave up 2 bases and V 4 bases, and 3 bases lay outside the gene matches. CDR3 length equals 15 residues. In DNA, the CDR3 is TGTGCCAGCAGCCGGGGACTAGCGGCCACAGATACGCAGTATTTT. Translation gives CASSRGLAATDTQYF.

The chain joins TRBV5-1 to TRBJ1-1, with 9 bases matching TRBD1. The CDR3 length is 14 residues. The ends lost 4 bases at V and 3 bases at J; junction bases unmatched: 4. The germline CDR1 and CDR2 sequences are SGHRS and YFSETQ. CDR3 nucleotides: TGCGCCAGCAGCGGGGACAGGGCGGACACTGAAGCTTTCTTT. Amino acid sequence: CASSGDRADTEAFF.

Remarks on this clone: Distinct nucleotide sequences in the sample also encode this CDR3. The V call is TRBV28, the J call TRBJ2-7; D perhaps matches TRBD1 (5 bases). The CDR3 sequence is 13 residues long. V was trimmed by 4 bases and J by 2 bases, leaving 9 bases between them. Germline-derived CDR1 and CDR2 are MDHEN and SYDVKM. CDR3 sequence (DNA): TGTGCCAGCAGTTCACCACAGGCCTACGAGCAGTACTTC. Protein: CASSSPQAYEQYF. The entire variable domain, with the rest obtained from reference TRBV28 and TRBJ2-7, is as follows: DVKVTQSSRYLVKRTGEKVFLECVQDMDHENMFWYRQDPGLGLRLIYFSYDVKMKEKGDIPEGYSVSREKKERFSLILESASTNQTSMYLCASSSPQAYEQYFGPGTRLTVT.

This chain uses TRBV28 with TRBJ1-3; D unclear. The CDR3 is 16 residues long. CDR1 is MDHEN, CDR2 SYDVKM, per germline. V dropped 2 bases and J dropped 0 bases, with 11 bases sitting between them. CDR3 protein: CASSLTGGVSGNTIYF. DNA of the CDR3: TGTGCCAGCAGTTTAACGGGAGGTGTCTCTGGAAACACCATATATTTT.

A word on this clone: A much bigger clone sits one base away, suggesting this may be a read error. Other nucleotide sequences in the sample specify the same CDR3. The V call is TRBV9, the J call TRBJ1-1; tentative D call: TRBD1 (5 bases). The CDR3 has 14 residues. Per germline, CDR1 SGDLS and CDR2 YYNGEE. The CDR3 spells CASSVTGGNTEAFF. For the CDR3, the DNA is TGTGCCAGCAGCGTAACCGGGGGGAACACTGAGGCTTTCTTT.